This T cell receptor (beta chain) was sequenced during a study of T cell responses to AZD1222 COVID-19 vaccine (dated by TCRdb to the early 2020s). Context from the whole study: A total of around 240 trial participants underwent TCR sequencing, of whom nearly 210 had received two doses of AZD1222 and around 25 had received two doses of the MenACWY control vaccine. Trial participants were enrolled into age subgroups of 18-55, 56-69 and 70-plus years, which contained approximately 150, 28 and 58 TCR-sequenced participants, respectively. The paper as a whole reports these results and caveats: No day 14 peak-response samples were available, so repertoires were characterized only after the peak T cell response. The 56-69-year group was small, and its depth increase did not reach significance, likely because of low power. A significant rise in spike-specific TCR breadth and depth was observed after two AZD1222 doses relative to day 0 and relative to MenACWY recipients. Vaccine-associated CD4 TCRs spanned the whole spike protein, with dominant responses in regions 160-218 and 743-854. Participants were mostly white British and included more females than males, and it was suggested by the authors that clonal diversity may have been underestimated. Reportedly, close to half of the unique spike-specific TCRs recognized epitopes lying outside the regions that are mutated in the B.1.351 and B.1.1.7 variants. Only six AZD1222 recipients were SARS-CoV-2 seropositive at baseline, limiting conclusions about previously exposed vaccinees.

V loses 3 bases at its end and J loses 2 bases; junction bases beyond the gene matches: 4. The germline V gene gives CDR1 as SNHLY and CDR2 as FYNNEI. Measured from the cysteine to the phenylalanine, the CDR3 is 14 residues long. The entry retains the CDR3 DNA only, 42 bases that are in frame from base 1. The CDR3 regions of human TCRbeta chains were analyzed by immunosequencing. Per the authors' processing: Repertoire TCRs were matched against a reference library of SARS-CoV-2-specific TCRs generated with the MIRA antigen-specificity platform. Breadth meant the fraction of unique TCRs that were SARS-CoV-2-associated, whereas depth meant the fraction of total T cells that were SARS-CoV-2-associated. Using the MIRA data, each spike-specific TCR was mapped to the spike region that the TCR reacts to and placed in a CD4 or CD8 class. Log10-transformed breadth and depth values were compared by one-way ANOVA with Sidak's multiple comparisons tests. This is the immuneACCESS table as TCRdb keeps it, with only in-frame sequences that have V and J called. A part of the clones is gone; compared with another copy, unresolved V genes explain less than half, and the rest is unexplained. The V and J calls and clone size are taken from that table; D and trimming were inferred from the DNA. The sample includes over 130,000 clones, with roughly 90% observed a single time. The ten biggest clones cover roughly 4% of the sample.

In the case of this clone: Its recognized antigen is unknown. Base qualities are not recorded, but no much larger clone differs from it by a single base.

The time point label corresponds to: about 28 days (+/-7) after the second vaccine dose. AZD1222 recipients with second doses at about 4 weeks or about 12 weeks were pooled, because spike-specific TCR depth and breadth did not differ between schedules. Vaccinee samples came from UK trials COV001 and COV002, including a single-blind randomized controlled phase 2/3 trial of AZD1222 (ChAdOx1 nCoV-19) in healthy adults. For TCRbeta chain sequencing, PBMC samples from trial participants were taken at day 0 and at day 28 after the second dose. Specimen: peripheral blood, collected 28 days after the second AZD1222 dose. The V gene is TRBV2 and the J gene is TRBJ2-7, with TRBD1 identical over 7 junction bases. This sequence originates from an adult who received the AZD1222 COVID-19 vaccine. Read as DNA, the sequence is TGTGCCAGCAGTGATTACGGGACAGCCTACGAGCAGTACTTC. Its coded protein is CASSDYGTAYEQYF.